A selection of T cell receptor beta chains follows, all from one sample in a study of beta chain features in type 1 diabetes. Profiling relied on immunoSEQ multiplex PCR, and the TCRdb table lists in-frame clones only, not all of them. In the table there are some 280,000 clones, 14% of which are singletons. Sequencing input: naive CD4+ T cells from blood. The source is a man aged 30-40 years with type 1 diabetes. Each CDR3 is given with its conserved first and last residue. The order of the fields is D gene, V gene, clone size, J gene, CDR3 DNA, CDR3 protein. The D gene is left open where the match is weak. For some rows the clone size is stated as once, few or many, or as a class when expanded; others skip it.

d_call: TRBD1; v_call: TRBV4-3; clone_size: few; j_call: TRBJ1-4; cdr3_nt: TGCGCCAGCAGCCAAGGCGCCGAGGACAGGGACCGACTGTTTTTT; cdr3_aa: CASSQGAEDRDRLFF
d_call: .; v_call: TRBV18; clone_size: .; j_call: TRBJ2-1; cdr3_nt: TGTGCCAGCTCCGGAGACTCCTACAATGAGCAGTTCTTC; cdr3_aa: CASSGDSYNEQFF
d_call: .; v_call: TRBV28; clone_size: few; j_call: TRBJ1-5; cdr3_nt: TGTGCCAGCACCCTTGGGGGGGCGCGGCAGCCCCAGCATTTT; cdr3_aa: CASTLGGARQPQHF
d_call: TRBD2; v_call: TRBV5-1; clone_size: few; j_call: TRBJ2-3; cdr3_nt: TGCGCCAGCAGCTTCGGGACTAGCGGGAGAAGCACAGATACGCAGTATTTT; cdr3_aa: CASSFGTSGRSTDTQYF
d_call: .; v_call: TRBV21-1; clone_size: .; j_call: TRBJ1-2; cdr3_nt: TGTGCCAGCCGGCAGGGAAACTATGGCTACACCTTC; cdr3_aa: CASRQGNYGYTF
d_call: TRBD1; v_call: TRBV11-3; clone_size: .; j_call: TRBJ2-2; cdr3_nt: TGTGCCAGCAGTTTCGACAGGGGGCAAGCCGGGGAGCTGCTTTTT; cdr3_aa: CASSFDRGQAGELLF
d_call: TRBD1; v_call: TRBV19; clone_size: .; j_call: TRBJ2-2; cdr3_nt: TGTGCCAGTAGTATGACAGGGCCGAACACCGGGGAGCTGTTTTTT; cdr3_aa: CASSMTGPNTGELFF
d_call: TRBD2; v_call: TRBV27; clone_size: .; j_call: TRBJ2-1; cdr3_nt: TGTGCCAGCAGTAAGACTAGCGGGACCTACAATGAGCAGTTCTTC; cdr3_aa: CASSKTSGTYNEQFF
d_call: TRBD2; v_call: TRBV18; clone_size: .; j_call: TRBJ2-7; cdr3_nt: TGTGCCAGCTCACAATCGACTAGCGGGACTCCTTCGTACTTC; cdr3_aa: CASSQSTSGTPSYF
d_call: .; v_call: TRBV2; clone_size: .; j_call: TRBJ2-7; cdr3_nt: TGTGCCAGCAGTGAAGCGGTTTGGGCGCTCGAGCAGTACTTC; cdr3_aa: CASSEAVWALEQYF
d_call: .; v_call: TRBV29-1; clone_size: few; j_call: TRBJ1-3; cdr3_nt: TGCAGCGCGCGAACGCAGGGAATGTCTAGAAACACCATATATTTT; cdr3_aa: CSARTQGMSRNTIYF
d_call: TRBD2; v_call: TRBV29-1; clone_size: few; j_call: TRBJ2-1; cdr3_nt: TGCAGCGTTATAACTAGCGGGACCTACAATGAGCAGTTCTTC; cdr3_aa: CSVITSGTYNEQFF
d_call: .; v_call: TRBV9; clone_size: .; j_call: TRBJ2-5; cdr3_nt: TGTGCCAGCAGTCCTACCTCGAGGCCGGAGGAGACCCAGTACTTC; cdr3_aa: CASSPTSRPEETQYF
d_call: TRBD2; v_call: TRBV5-1; clone_size: .; j_call: TRBJ2-2; cdr3_nt: TGCGCCAGCAGCTATGGACTAGCGGGAGGGATAAACACCGGGGAGCTGTTTTTT; cdr3_aa: CASSYGLAGGINTGELFF
d_call: .; v_call: TRBV15; clone_size: .; j_call: TRBJ1-3; cdr3_nt: TGTGCCACCGGGGCTAACTCTGGAAACACCATATATTTT; cdr3_aa: CATGANSGNTIYF
d_call: .; v_call: TRBV6-5; clone_size: .; j_call: TRBJ1-1; cdr3_nt: TGTGCCAGCGGGCGGGGCACTGAAGCTTTCTTT; cdr3_aa: CASGRGTEAFF
d_call: TRBD2; v_call: TRBV28; clone_size: .; j_call: TRBJ2-1; cdr3_nt: TGTGCCAGCAGTTTATCAGGGCTAGCGGGTCGCCTTGAGCAGTTCTTC; cdr3_aa: CASSLSGLAGRLEQFF
d_call: .; v_call: TRBV5-1; clone_size: .; j_call: TRBJ2-3; cdr3_nt: TGCGCCAGCAGCTTGGCTCGCGCGGATACGCAGTATTTT; cdr3_aa: CASSLARADTQYF
d_call: .; v_call: TRBV14; clone_size: few; j_call: TRBJ2-7; cdr3_nt: TGTGCCAGCAGCCCAGCGGCAACTTACGAGCAGTACTTC; cdr3_aa: CASSPAATYEQYF
d_call: .; v_call: TRBV5-1; clone_size: few; j_call: TRBJ2-4; cdr3_nt: TGCGCCAGCAGCTTGGATGCCAGCAAAAACATTCAGTACTTC; cdr3_aa: CASSLDASKNIQYF
d_call: TRBD1; v_call: TRBV4-1; clone_size: .; j_call: TRBJ1-4; cdr3_nt: TGCGCCAGCAGTCAACAGGGGAATGAAAAACTGTTTTTT; cdr3_aa: CASSQQGNEKLFF
d_call: .; v_call: TRBV7-9; clone_size: many; j_call: TRBJ2-3; cdr3_nt: TGTGCCAGCAGCTTAGTCCTGGCAGGCACAGATACGCAGTATTTT; cdr3_aa: CASSLVLAGTDTQYF
d_call: .; v_call: TRBV18; clone_size: few; j_call: TRBJ2-1; cdr3_nt: TGTGCCAGCTCACCACGGGAGAGCTCCTACAATGAGCAGTTCTTC; cdr3_aa: CASSPRESSYNEQFF
d_call: TRBD2; v_call: TRBV7-2; clone_size: .; j_call: TRBJ2-7; cdr3_nt: TGTGCCAGCAGCTACGGGCTAGCGGGGTACGAGCAGTACTTC; cdr3_aa: CASSYGLAGYEQYF
d_call: .; v_call: TRBV9; clone_size: few; j_call: TRBJ2-1; cdr3_nt: TGTGCCAGCAGCGTAGCTGGCGGGATTAGCTCCTACAATGAGCAGTTCTTC; cdr3_aa: CASSVAGGISSYNEQFF
d_call: .; v_call: TRBV30; clone_size: few; j_call: TRBJ2-5; cdr3_nt: TGTGCCTGGGGTTTATCCGGGGAGACCCAGTACTTC; cdr3_aa: CAWGLSGETQYF
d_call: TRBD1; v_call: TRBV28; clone_size: .; j_call: TRBJ2-7; cdr3_nt: TGTGCCAGCAGTTTATCGGACAGGGGAACCTACGAGCAGTACTTC; cdr3_aa: CASSLSDRGTYEQYF
d_call: TRBD2; v_call: TRBV11-2; clone_size: few; j_call: TRBJ2-1; cdr3_nt: TGTGCCAGCAGCTCAGGACTAGCGGCCTCCCGGTACGAGCAGTTCTTC; cdr3_aa: CASSSGLAASRYEQFF
d_call: .; v_call: TRBV5-1; clone_size: once; j_call: TRBJ2-1; cdr3_nt: TGCGCCAGCAGCTTGGACCGGGAGAACAATGAGCAGTTCTTC; cdr3_aa: CASSLDRENNEQFF
d_call: .; v_call: TRBV5-1; clone_size: few; j_call: TRBJ2-7; cdr3_nt: TGCGCCAGCAGCCCAGGGGTTTCCTACGAGCAGTACTTC; cdr3_aa: CASSPGVSYEQYF
d_call: .; v_call: TRBV10-3; clone_size: few; j_call: TRBJ1-2; cdr3_nt: TGTGCCATCAGTGACAGCAGAGCGGTTATCCGGGGCTACACCTTC; cdr3_aa: CAISDSRAVIRGYTF
d_call: .; v_call: TRBV28; clone_size: .; j_call: TRBJ1-2; cdr3_nt: TGTGCCAGCAGTTTGGATCCGAGGTTGCCCTATGGCTACACCTTC; cdr3_aa: CASSLDPRLPYGYTF
d_call: TRBD1; v_call: TRBV9; clone_size: few; j_call: TRBJ1-2; cdr3_nt: TGTGCCAGCAGCGTAGGGGACAGTTATGGCTACACCTTC; cdr3_aa: CASSVGDSYGYTF
d_call: .; v_call: TRBV5-4; clone_size: .; j_call: TRBJ2-3; cdr3_nt: TGTGCCAGCAGCTTGGAGGGGGGGGTCCGCACAGATACGCAGTATTTT; cdr3_aa: CASSLEGGVRTDTQYF
d_call: .; v_call: TRBV7-9; clone_size: few; j_call: TRBJ2-3; cdr3_nt: TGTGCCAGCAGCTTAGGTTCGACTAGCACAGATACGCAGTATTTT; cdr3_aa: CASSLGSTSTDTQYF
d_call: TRBD2; v_call: TRBV28; clone_size: few; j_call: TRBJ2-7; cdr3_nt: TGTGCCAGCAGCCACATAGCGGGAGGGCCATACGAGCAGTACTTC; cdr3_aa: CASSHIAGGPYEQYF
d_call: TRBD1; v_call: TRBV19; clone_size: .; j_call: TRBJ1-5; cdr3_nt: TGTGCCAGTACCAAACCGGGACAGGGATACAATCAGCCCCAGCATTTT; cdr3_aa: CASTKPGQGYNQPQHF
d_call: .; v_call: TRBV5-1; clone_size: few; j_call: TRBJ2-2; cdr3_nt: TGCGCCAGCAGCTTACAGGGCCCCGGGGAGCTGTTTTTT; cdr3_aa: CASSLQGPGELFF
d_call: TRBD1; v_call: TRBV11-2; clone_size: .; j_call: TRBJ1-2; cdr3_nt: TGTGCCAGCAGCCCAATCCGGGACAGAAATCGCTACACCTTC; cdr3_aa: CASSPIRDRNRYTF
d_call: TRBD1; v_call: TRBV28; clone_size: .; j_call: TRBJ2-2; cdr3_nt: TGTGCCAGCAGTACAGGGGATCGGTACACCGGGGAGCTGTTTTTT; cdr3_aa: CASSTGDRYTGELFF
d_call: .; v_call: TRBV18; clone_size: few; j_call: TRBJ1-1; cdr3_nt: TGTGCCAGCTCACCCCCGGGGGTCAGGGCTGAAGCTTTCTTT; cdr3_aa: CASSPPGVRAEAFF
d_call: TRBD2; v_call: TRBV7-8; clone_size: .; j_call: TRBJ2-3; cdr3_nt: TGTGCCAGCAGCTTGGGGGGAGGGAGGGCCTTAGATACGCAGTATTTT; cdr3_aa: CASSLGGGRALDTQYF